Each of the 31 T cell receptor beta chains below was sequenced from the same sample in a study of cytomegalovirus exposure and HLA in healthy donors. It was with 60 Vbeta and 13 Jbeta primers that the PCR ran. Using immunoSEQ multiplex PCR, the repertoire was profiled, and TCRdb retains in-frame clones only, with some absent. This sample has about 200,000 clones, with under 85% found just once. Material for sequencing was PBMCs. The source is a man aged 50-59 years in good health and CMV-seronegative.

This chain joins TRBV20-1 and TRBJ1-1; D perhaps matches TRBD1 (6 bases). The V end lost 2 bases, the J end lost 7 bases, and 8 bases lay between the germline ends. The CDR3 has 11 amino acids. Germline assignment: CDR1 DFQATT and CDR2 SNEGSKA (reference sequence). The DNA of the CDR3 is TGCAGTGCTAGAAGGACAGATGAAGCTTTCTTT. It yields the protein CSARRTDEAFF.

About this clone: An end of the junction differs from the germline gene, which may be a read error. V is TRBV6-1 and J is TRBJ2-7; D possibly corresponds to TRBD2 (7 bases). This CDR3 spans 15 amino acids. Germline V gene lookup returns CDR1 MNHNS and CDR2 SASEGT. CDR3 region: CASREGLGGHPEQYF. DNA of the CDR3: TGTGCCAGCAGGGAAGGGCTCGGGGGGCATCCCGAGCAGTACTTC.

This chain links TRBV27 with TRBJ2-5; D not resolved. V was cut by 6 bases and J by 2 bases, with 10 bases left in between. Germline assignment: CDR1 MNHEY and CDR2 SMNVEV (reference sequence). This CDR3 is 13 amino acids long. The DNA of the CDR3 is TGTGCCAGCAGCCGCTATGGTCAAGAGACCCAGTACTTC. Translation: CASSRYGQETQYF.

This chain uses TRBV5-1 with TRBJ2-3; TRBD2 might be the D (5 bases). The germline V and J ends were trimmed by 1 base and 4 bases, with 13 bases remaining between them. Germline V gene sequence: CDR1 SGHRS, CDR2 YFSETQ. This CDR3 has 15 residues. CDR3 sequence: CASSLNGKSPDTQYF. The DNA of the CDR3 is TGCGCCAGCAGCTTGAACGGGAAAAGCCCAGATACGCAGTATTTT. Full variable domain (missing parts from reference TRBV5-1 and TRBJ2-3): KAGVTQTPRYLIKTRGQQVTLSCSPISGHRSVSWYQQTPGQGLQFLFEYFSETQRNKGNFPGRFSGRQFSNSRSEMNVSTLELGDSALYLCASSLNGKSPDTQYFGPGTRLTVL.

The chain has TRBV6-5 and TRBJ2-7, with D tentatively TRBD1 (5 bases). The CDR3 runs 13 residues. Trimming took off 6 bases at V and 2 bases at J, with 11 bases between the two ends. CDR1 and CDR2 (germline): MNHEY, SVGAGI. The CDR3 DNA reads as TGTGCCAGCAGCCTGACAGACGCCTACGAGCAGTACTTC. Translated: CASSLTDAYEQYF.

The V gene is TRBV19, the J gene TRBJ2-7; 11 nucleotides agree with TRBD2. Looked up from germline, CDR1 is LNHDA and CDR2 is SQIVND (reference sequence). The CDR3 is 14 residues long. The V segment lost 6 bases and the J segment 4 bases; nucleotides outside the gene matches: 5. The CDR3 coding sequence is TGTGCCAGTAGCAGACTAGCGGGGATATACGAGCAGTACTTC. Translation gives CASSRLAGIYEQYF. Filled out from reference TRBV19 and TRBJ2-7, the complete variable domain reads DGGITQSPKYLFRKEGQNVTLSCEQNLNHDAMYWYRQDPGQGLRLIYYSQIVNDFQKGDIAEGYSVSREKKESFPLTVTSAQKNPTAFYLCASSRLAGIYEQYFGPGTRLTVT.

V usage is TRBV7-9 and J usage is TRBJ2-1, with 8 bases that match TRBD1. CDR3 length: 14 residues. The V segment lost 5 bases and the J segment 8 bases; nucleotides outside the gene matches: 8. CDR1 is SEHNR and CDR2 is FQNEAQ in the germline V gene (reference sequence). The DNA for the CDR3 is TGTGCCAGCAGCCCCGGGACAGGTAACGATGAGCAGTTCTTC. Translating gives CASSPGTGNDEQFF.

The CDR3 loop is CASSSGVTDEQYF. The DNA of the CDR3 is TGCGCCAGCAGTTCCGGGGTTACAGACGAGCAGTACTTC. This chain uses TRBV5-1 with TRBJ2-7, with D perhaps TRBD2 (5 bases). The CDR3 sequence is 13 residues long. Trimming cost V 5 bases and J 5 bases, with 14 bases left between them. Looked up from germline, CDR1 is SGHRS and CDR2 is YFSETQ.

This clone was counted only a few times. CDR3 coding DNA: TGTGCCTGGAGCGGAGGCACGCGGATCAATGGCTACACCTTC. Translated, it gives CAWSGGTRINGYTF. This chain links TRBV30 with TRBJ1-2; D not certain. Trimming took off 3 bases at V and 6 bases at J, with 17 bases between the two ends. CDR3 length: 14 amino acids. Germline CDR1 reads GTSNPN; CDR2 reads SVGIG (reference sequence).

V gene TRBV5-1 combines with J gene TRBJ2-1, with 8 bases aligning to TRBD2. The CDR3 length is 16 residues. The V and J ends lost 0 bases and 5 bases, in that order; junction bases with no gene match: 7. CDR1 and CDR2 from the germline V gene are SGHRS and YFSETQ. CDR3 in DNA: TGCGCCAGCAGCTTGGCCGCGGGAGGTGGGGACAATGAGCAGTTCTTC. This translates into CASSLAAGGGDNEQFF.

In its sample, this clone was seen once. The chain recombines TRBV6-5 with TRBJ2-7; 9 bases are shared with TRBD1. J gave up 7 bases and V 4 bases, and 8 bases lay outside the gene matches. There are 14 residues in the CDR3. Germline CDR1 is MNHEY and CDR2 is SVGAGI. CDR3 sequence (DNA): TGTGCCAGCAGTTGGGACAGGGCGGTGGGGGAGCAGTACTTC. Amino acids: CASSWDRAVGEQYF.

This clone was counted a single time. The gene calls are TRBV12-5 and TRBJ2-4; possible D gene TRBD2, 6 bases. This CDR3 region has 12 residues. Per germline, CDR1 LGHNT and CDR2 FRNRAP. Trimming removed 6 bases from V and 6 bases from J, with 9 bases in between. The CDR3 nucleotides read TGTGCTAGTGGAGGGACTCCAAACATTCAGTACTTC. Amino acid sequence: CASGGTPNIQYF.

This sequence joins TRBV11-2 and TRBJ1-6; 10 nucleotides agree with TRBD1. Germline V lookup: CDR1 SGHAT, CDR2 FQNNGV. The CDR3 extends over 15 amino acids. Trimming at V came to 5 bases and at J to 8 bases, leaving 6 bases not matched to a gene. As DNA, the CDR3 is TGTGCCAGCAGCCGGACAGGGGGGACTCATTCACCCCTCCACTTT. The encoded protein is CASSRTGGTHSPLHF.

The chain recombines TRBV19 with TRBJ2-1; 7 nucleotides line up with TRBD2. Germline loops: CDR1 LNHDA, CDR2 SQIVND (reference sequence). The CDR3 is 15 amino acids. V trimming: 6 bases; J trimming: 0 bases; junction bases outside the gene matches: 5. Here the CDR3 reads CASRPGGRSYNEQFF. The CDR3 DNA is TGTGCCAGTAGACCGGGAGGACGCTCCTACAATGAGCAGTTCTTC. Based on the CDR3 plus reference TRBV19 and TRBJ2-1, the full variable domain is DGGITQSPKYLFRKEGQNVTLSCEQNLNHDAMYWYRQDPGQGLRLIYYSQIVNDFQKGDIAEGYSVSREKKESFPLTVTSAQKNPTAFYLCASRPGGRSYNEQFFGPGTRLTVL.

The chain couples TRBV4-1 to TRBJ2-3; tentative D call: TRBD2 (5 bases). Germline V lookup: CDR1 MGHRA, CDR2 YSYEKL. The CDR3 covers 14 residues. Trimming took 0 bases from V and 6 from J, leaving 10 bases between them. The CDR3 spells CASSQERRRDTQYF. CDR3 nucleotide sequence: TGCGCCAGCAGCCAAGAACGGAGGAGGGATACGCAGTATTTT.

J is TRBJ2-1 and V is TRBV27; 7 positions agree with TRBD1. CDR1 and CDR2 from the germline V gene are MNHEY and SMNVEV (reference sequence). The CDR3 is 14 residues long. V gave up 6 bases and J gave up 2 bases; unmatched junction bases: 4. Here the CDR3 DNA reads TGTGCCAGCAGACAGGGGTGGGCCTACAATGAGCAGTTCTTC. Translated: CASRQGWAYNEQFF.

V is TRBV2 and J is TRBJ1-1, with TRBD1 identical over 8 bases. Germline V gene lookup returns CDR1 SNHLY and CDR2 FYNNEI. Trimming cost V 7 bases and J 0 bases; bases outside gene matches: 7. The CDR3 covers 15 residues. As DNA, the CDR3 is TGTGCCAGCAAAGGACAGGGTCGCGTGAACACTGAAGCTTTCTTT. The encoded protein is CASKGQGRVNTEAFF. The whole variable domain, remainder taken from reference TRBV2 and TRBJ1-1, is EPEVTQTPSHQVTQMGQEVILRCVPISNHLYFYWYRQILGQKVEFLVSFYNNEISEKSEIFDDQFSVERPDGSNFTLKIRSTKLEDSAMYFCASKGQGRVNTEAFFGQGTRLTVV.

The chain recombines TRBV27 with TRBJ2-1; TRBD2 might be the D (6 bases). The CDR3 covers 14 residues. Between the trimmed V and J ends, which lost 5 bases and 8 bases, there was a span of 16 bases. Germline CDR1 MNHEY, CDR2 SMNVEV (reference sequence). CDR3 sequence reads: CASSPWAGKYEQFF. The CDR3 DNA reads TGTGCCAGCAGTCCTTGGGCGGGAAAATATGAGCAGTTCTTC.

The V call is TRBV5-6, the J call TRBJ1-2; TRBD1 is a possible D gene (5 bases). The germline CDR1 and CDR2 sequences are SGHDT and YYEEEE. Trimming stripped 4 bases from V and 5 bases from J, with 15 bases between. The CDR3 sequence is 14 residues long. The chain's CDR3 is CASSRGLGEYGYTF. The CDR3 nucleotides are TGTGCCAGCAGCCGGGGACTCGGGGAGTATGGCTACACCTTC.

This clone was found once. V and J are TRBV18 and TRBJ2-7, with a weak D call TRBD1 (5 bases). Looked up from germline, CDR1 is KGHSH and CDR2 is LQKENI. Trimming removed 1 base from V and 2 bases from J, with 9 bases in between. The CDR3 is 14 residues long. CDR3 protein: CASSPLGLPYEQYF. CDR3 coding DNA: TGTGCCAGCTCACCACTGGGGCTTCCCTACGAGCAGTACTTC.

The V gene is TRBV27, the J gene TRBJ1-5; the D gene is possibly TRBD1 (6 bases). The CDR3 covers 15 residues. Germline-derived CDR1 and CDR2 are MNHEY and SMNVEV (reference sequence). Trimming pared 3 bases from V and 11 bases from J, leaving 20 bases between. CDR3 nucleotides: TGTGCCAGCAGTTTGATACGGACAGTGACCCAGGCCCAGCATTTT. Amino acid sequence: CASSLIRTVTQAQHF.

The chain couples TRBV30 to TRBJ2-6; possible D gene TRBD1, 6 bases. Trimming removed 0 bases at V and 0 bases at J, with 12 bases between. The CDR3 sequence is 17 residues long. Germline V lookup: CDR1 GTSNPN, CDR2 SVGIG (reference sequence). The CDR3 DNA reads TGTGCCTGGAGTGTACAAGGGGGAAGCTCTGGGGCCAACGTCCTGACTTTC. As protein: CAWSVQGGSSGANVLTF.

J is TRBJ1-5 and V is TRBV6-1; D is perhaps TRBD1 (5 bases). Germline V gives CDR1 MNHNS, CDR2 SASEGT. CDR3 length equals 15 residues. The V and J ends lost 1 base and 7 bases respectively, with 14 bases between them. Here the CDR3 DNA reads TGTGCCAGCAGTGAAGTGGGCGGGGCAGTACAGCCCCAGCATTTT. It encodes CASSEVGGAVQPQHF.

This chain joins TRBV7-9 and TRBJ1-1, with D hard to call. Trimming took off 2 bases at V and 0 bases at J, with 10 bases between the two ends. The CDR3 has 15 residues. CDR1 is SEHNR, CDR2 FQNEAQ, per germline (reference sequence). CDR3 nucleotides: TGTGCCAGCAGCTTACTAGCTGGCTTGAACACTGAAGCTTTCTTT. Protein product: CASSLLAGLNTEAFF.

The V call is TRBV21-1, the J call TRBJ2-6; no check of the table's D call, TRBD1, against the DNA was made. TRBV21-1 is annotated as a pseudogene. CDR3 length: 16 residues. This CDR3 reads CAVVDSRHSGANVLTF. The CDR3 nucleotides are TGTGCCGTCGTAGACAGTCGCCACTCTGGGGCCAACGTCCTGACTTTC.

The chain recombines TRBV5-1 with TRBJ2-7; 10 bases line up with TRBD2. The CDR3 loop spans 16 amino acids. Germline CDR1 reads SGHRS; CDR2 reads YFSETQ. The junction had 13 bases not matched to a gene; V was cut back by 4 bases and J by 6 bases. The CDR3 sequence: CASSLAGAGGPPEQYF. The CDR3 DNA reads TGCGCCAGCAGCCTCGCGGGAGCGGGAGGGCCCCCCGAGCAGTACTTC.

The chain carries TRBV5-6 and TRBJ2-2, with TRBD1 matching over 8 bases. Germline assignment: CDR1 SGHDT and CDR2 YYEEEE. This CDR3 contains 16 residues. Trimming cost V 0 bases and J 4 bases; bases outside gene matches: 5. The CDR3 DNA follows: TGTGCCAGCAGCTTGGGCGGCACAGGGGGCACCGGGGAGCTGTTTTTT. Residues: CASSLGGTGGTGELFF.

This chain joins TRBV11-2 and TRBJ1-1; 7 nucleotides match TRBD1. Germline assignment: CDR1 SGHAT and CDR2 FQNNGV. With 6 bases clipped from V and 4 bases from J, the junction kept 8 bases outside the gene matches. The CDR3 runs to 14 residues. The CDR3 coding sequence is TGTGCCAGCAGTTTCTCGACAGGGTCCACTGAAGCTTTCTTT. Its translation: CASSFSTGSTEAFF.

The chain has TRBV2 and TRBJ2-3, with a possible D match to TRBD2 (5 bases). This CDR3 has 13 amino acids. Germline-derived CDR1 and CDR2 are SNHLY and FYNNEI. V was trimmed by 7 bases and J by 3 bases, leaving 11 bases between them. In DNA form, the CDR3 reads TGTGCCAGCAAGGAGCGGAGAACAGATACGCAGTATTTT. It codes for CASKERRTDTQYF.

The rearrangement joins TRBV6-1 to TRBJ1-3; D remains unclear. Germline V gene lookup returns CDR1 MNHNS and CDR2 SASEGT. This CDR3 comprises 14 residues. The V gene lost 3 bases and the J gene lost 1 base, with 7 bases spanning the gap. The CDR3 bases are TGTGCCAGCAGTGATGGGAGGTCTGGAAACACCATATATTTT. Its protein product is CASSDGRSGNTIYF.

The chain carries TRBV7-9 and TRBJ2-7; D remains unclear. In germline, CDR1 is SEHNR, CDR2 FQNEAQ (reference sequence). The ends were cut back, 5 bases at V and 6 bases at J, with 11 bases in the middle. The CDR3 contains 12 residues. The CDR3 DNA reads TGTGCCAGCAGCGTACTCGAGCGCGAGCAGTACTTC. Translation: CASSVLEREQYF.